The 19 T cell receptor beta chains reported below all come from one sample, sequenced in a study of cytomegalovirus exposure and HLA in healthy donors (dated by TCRdb to 2016 to 2017). The library was produced with the immunoSEQ multiplex PCR assay. The multiplex PCR relied on a mix of 60 forward primers for TCR Vbeta segments and 13 reverse primers for TCR Jbeta segments. Sourced from immuneACCESS, this table was stored by TCRdb with only in-frame sequences that have V and J called. A share of the clones is absent; for the studies checked, an unresolved V gene accounts for under half, and the remainder has no known explanation. The sample profile shows about 170,000 clones; 70% to 85% of them were found once. Less than 1.5% of the sample goes to the ten largest clones. The material sequenced was PBMCs. The receptors derive from a woman in her thirties in good health and CMV-seropositive.

This clone was seen a few times. V gene TRBV7-8 combines with J gene TRBJ1-4; D ambiguous. Trimming took 1 base from V and 4 from J, leaving 7 bases between them. Germline V CDR1 and CDR2: SGHVS, FQNEAQ. The CDR3 runs 14 residues. The CDR3 is CASSLETYNEKLFF. The CDR3 coding sequence is TGTGCCAGCAGCTTAGAAACATATAATGAAAAACTGTTTTTT.

The genes are TRBV11-2 and TRBJ2-7; D may be TRBD2 (6 bases). The CDR3 loop spans 20 amino acids. Trimming pared 0 bases from V and 0 bases from J, leaving 24 bases between. Germline V gene sequence: CDR1 SGHAT, CDR2 FQNNGV. The CDR3 loop reads CASSLEFGSGDTPSSYEQYF. The CDR3 nucleotides read TGTGCCAGCAGCTTAGAATTCGGGAGCGGAGATACGCCGAGCTCCTACGAGCAGTACTTC. Complete variable domain (other parts from reference TRBV11-2 and TRBJ2-7): EAGVAQSPRYKIIEKRQSVAFWCNPISGHATLYWYQQILGQGPKLLIQFQNNGVVDDSQLPKDRFSAERLKGVDSTLKIQPAKLEDSAVYLCASSLEFGSGDTPSSYEQYFGPGTRLTVT.

The chain's CDR3 is CASSPFWGGIENIQYF. In nucleotides, the CDR3 is TGTGCCAGCAGCCCGTTTTGGGGGGGGATAGAAAACATTCAGTACTTC. The chain links TRBV7-8 to TRBJ2-4; 7 nucleotides align to TRBD2. J was trimmed by 5 bases and V by 5 bases; bases with no gene match: 12. CDR1 SGHVS and CDR2 FQNEAQ come from the germline V gene. The CDR3 covers 16 residues.

The rearrangement links TRBV13 to TRBJ2-3; 7 nucleotides match TRBD2. Per the germline V gene, CDR1 is PRHDT and CDR2 is FYEKMQ (reference sequence). V shed 2 bases, J shed 0 bases, and the junction held 11 bases outside the gene matches. The CDR3 spans 18 residues. The CDR3 protein is CASSLRLAEVASTDTQYF. In DNA form, the CDR3 reads TGTGCCAGCAGCTTAAGGCTAGCGGAGGTGGCGAGCACAGATACGCAGTATTTT.

This clone occurred once. The chain joins TRBV19 to TRBJ1-5; 9 bases agree with TRBD1. The length of the CDR3 is 13 residues. Germline loops: CDR1 LNHDA, CDR2 SQIVND (reference sequence). The V gene end was trimmed by 8 bases and the J gene end by 6 bases; junction bases not matched to a gene: 5. The CDR3 coding sequence is TGTGCCAGTCACCGACAGGGGGGTCAGCCCCAGCATTTT. It translates to CASHRQGGQPQHF.

The sample holds a few counts of this clone. The rearrangement links TRBV6-6 to TRBJ2-1; a possible D gene is TRBD2 (6 bases). The CDR3 covers 16 residues. The V end lost 6 bases, the J end lost 0 bases, and 15 bases lay between the germline ends. Germline CDR1 reads MNHNY; CDR2 reads SVGAGI (reference sequence). CDR3 residues: CASRGRAGYSYNEQFF. The CDR3 coding sequence is TGTGCCAGCAGGGGCAGAGCGGGTTACTCCTACAATGAGCAGTTCTTC.

This clone was seen more than once but under ten times. The rearrangement links TRBV2 to TRBJ2-7; TRBD1 matches at 7 bases. V was clipped by 5 bases and J by 1 base; unmatched bases: 8. This CDR3 is 15 amino acids long. Germline CDR1 SNHLY, CDR2 FYNNEI. In DNA, the CDR3 is TGTGCCAGCAGTTCCGGGACCAGGGGGTCCTACGAGCAGTACTTC. This sequence encodes CASSSGTRGSYEQYF. Full variable domain (outside the CDR3, taken from reference TRBV2 and TRBJ2-7): EPEVTQTPSHQVTQMGQEVILRCVPISNHLYFYWYRQILGQKVEFLVSFYNNEISEKSEIFDDQFSVERPDGSNFTLKIRSTKLEDSAMYFCASSSGTRGSYEQYFGPGTRLTVT.

The rearrangement uses TRBV4-3 and TRBJ2-1, with 9 nucleotides matching TRBD1. Trimming took 1 base from V and 8 from J; bases not matched to a gene: 6. Germline CDR1 reads LGHNA; CDR2 reads YSLEER. The CDR3 length is 15 residues. The CDR3 protein is CASSQGSGQGYEQFF. The DNA of the CDR3 is TGCGCCAGCAGCCAAGGCTCGGGACAGGGCTATGAGCAGTTCTTC.

The chain recombines TRBV5-6 with TRBJ2-3, with D possibly being TRBD2 (6 bases). The V gene's germline CDR1 is SGHDT and CDR2 YYEEEE. This CDR3 has 14 residues. The V end was cut by 2 bases, the J end by 7 bases, with 14 bases between. The CDR3 here is CASSFLREEHTQYF. As DNA, the CDR3 is TGTGCCAGCAGCTTCTTGCGGGAAGAACATACGCAGTATTTT.

V gene TRBV11-2 combines with J gene TRBJ1-3; a weak D match, TRBD1 (6 bases). In germline, CDR1 is SGHAT, CDR2 FQNNGV. The CDR3 is made up of 14 amino acids. The V and J ends lost 2 bases and 3 bases respectively, with 8 bases between them. CDR3 DNA: TGTGCCAGCAGCTTATACAGGGATGGAAACACCATATATTTT. This sequence encodes CASSLYRDGNTIYF.

The chain is built from TRBV30 and TRBJ1-2; D not resolved. This CDR3 region has 12 residues. Germline CDR1 reads GTSNPN; CDR2 reads SVGIG (reference sequence). The V end lost 5 bases, the J end lost 8 bases, and 15 bases lay between the germline ends. The CDR3 is CAWAESFPGYTF. The CDR3 DNA follows: TGTGCCTGGGCCGAGAGTTTTCCCGGCTACACCTTC.

The table lists this clone with a few counts. The chain links TRBV28 to TRBJ1-1, with 9 bases matching TRBD1. The germline CDR1 and CDR2 sequences are MDHEN and SYDVKM. J was trimmed by 3 bases and V by 5 bases; bases with no gene match: 10. The CDR3 runs to 16 residues. CDR3 DNA: TGTGCCAGCAGTAAAACCACAGGGGGCAAGGACACTGAAGCTTTCTTT. It encodes CASSKTTGGKDTEAFF.

The chain couples TRBV7-9 to TRBJ2-7; D ambiguous. Trimming shortened V by 3 bases and J by 0 bases, and 3 bases separated the two germline ends. There are 12 residues in the CDR3. Germline CDR1 is SEHNR and CDR2 is FQNEAQ (reference sequence). The CDR3 spells CASSFNSYEQYF. In DNA, the CDR3 is TGTGCCAGCAGCTTTAACTCCTACGAGCAGTACTTC.

This rearrangement joins TRBV27 to TRBJ2-7, with TRBD2 matching 14 bases. Germline values: CDR1 MNHEY, CDR2 SMNVEV (reference sequence). V trimming: 5 bases; J trimming: 0 bases; junction bases outside the gene matches: 6. The length of the CDR3 is 17 residues. CDR3 loop: CASSLRTSGRFSYEQYF. CDR3 DNA: TGTGCCAGCAGTCTTAGGACTAGCGGGAGGTTCTCCTACGAGCAGTACTTC.

This sequence joins TRBV6-5 and TRBJ2-3; 7 bases are a match to TRBD1. This CDR3 is 15 amino acids long. Germline V gene sequence: CDR1 MNHEY, CDR2 SVGAGI. V shed 4 bases, J shed 0 bases, and the junction held 4 bases outside the gene matches. As DNA, the CDR3 is TGTGCCAGCAGTTCCCCAGGGGGAAGCACAGATACGCAGTATTTT. Amino acid sequence: CASSSPGGSTDTQYF.

The chain joins TRBV28 to TRBJ2-7, with D possibly matching TRBD2 (6 bases). The CDR3 consists of 15 residues. CDR1 MDHEN and CDR2 SYDVKM come from the germline V gene. V lost 6 bases and J lost 4, with 19 bases in between. As DNA, the CDR3 is TGTGCCAGCAGGCCTCGGGGGACGGGAATTTACGAGCAGTACTTC. Translating it yields CASRPRGTGIYEQYF.

This clone was seen only a few times. Written as DNA, the CDR3 is TGCAGCGTCCGCGGGACAGGAAGCACCGGGGAGCTGTTTTTT. Residues: CSVRGTGSTGELFF. This sequence joins TRBV29-1 and TRBJ2-2; 8 nucleotides align to TRBD1. After removal of 6 bases from V and 4 bases from J, the junction contained 7 bases not matched to a gene. Germline CDR1 is SQVTM and CDR2 is ANQGSEA. The CDR3 has 14 amino acids.

V gene TRBV9 combines with J gene TRBJ1-1; D may be TRBD1 (5 bases). This CDR3 region has 15 residues. From germline, CDR1 is SGDLS and CDR2 YYNGEE. V lost 5 bases, J lost 0 bases, and 14 bases lay in between. CDR3 in amino acids: CASRAGLGMNTEAFF. The DNA for the CDR3 is TGTGCCAGCAGGGCAGGGCTGGGGATGAACACTGAAGCTTTCTTT.

The V and J genes are TRBV30 and TRBJ1-2; the D is unclear. CDR1 GTSNPN and CDR2 SVGIG come from the germline V gene (reference sequence). This CDR3 has 14 amino acids. V lost 3 bases and J lost 2, with 13 bases in between. The CDR3 nucleotides are TGTGCCTGGAGGGGTCGGGAGGCAAACTATGGCTACACCTTC. Translation: CAWRGREANYGYTF.